This TCR beta chain is from a study of T cell repertoires in cytomegalovirus infection. MiXCR, run by TCRdb on the reads, gives a single entry per CDR3 protein. The sample has roughly 250,000 distinct CDR3 sequences; about 12% are singletons. This clonotype was observed a handful of times. V shed 5 bases and J shed 4 bases, with 14 bases lying between them. CDR1 and CDR2 from the germline V gene are SGHTA and FQGTGA. The CDR3 has 15 residues. This TCR was sampled from a human donor in good health (CMV status not recorded). Some clones in this sample may be carry-over from other donors' samples. This chain connects TRBV7-3 to TRBJ2-2; either TRBD1 or TRBD2 may fit D (5 bases each). The material sequenced was PBMCs. The CDR3 DNA reads TGTGCCAGCAGCCTTTTGGTGGGACCCACCGGGGAGCTGTTTTTT. Amino acids: CASSLLVGPTGELFF.